This TCR beta chain was captured by sequencing in a study of metastatic and nonmetastatic thyroid tumors. Study-wide background: It was across blood and tumor or nodule tissue from malignant and benign thyroid patients that repertoires were compared. Study-wide results and caveats: The reported finding was significantly higher TCR beta diversity in malignant thyroid tumors relative to benign nodules, in blood and tumor.

For this clone: Antigen unknown.

No treatment of any kind had been given to any patient before thyroid surgery. In the authors' workflow: The authors used CDR3 differences across clinicopathological groups to build a distant-metastasis classifier for papillary thyroid cancer. TCRdb redid the clone calls on the PCR reads using MiXCR. The authors' filters were not applied to this entry. The repertoire includes some 21,000 clones, around 28% of them detected once, and approximately 20% sits in the top ten. The sequence was obtained from a female donor with papillary thyroid cancer or a benign thyroid nodule (not recorded which). Some clones in this sample may be carry-over from other donors' samples. Sample: blood.

CDR3 nucleotide sequence: TGTGCCAGCAGTGGGGACAGGGGTCAGCCCCAGCATTTT. The encoded protein is CASSGDRGQPQHF. This sequence joins TRBV6-1 and TRBJ1-5, with 10 bases that match TRBD1. The CDR3 sequence is 13 residues long. CDR1 and CDR2 from the germline V gene are MNHNS and SASEGT. J gave up 6 bases and V 4 bases, and 0 bases lay outside the gene matches.